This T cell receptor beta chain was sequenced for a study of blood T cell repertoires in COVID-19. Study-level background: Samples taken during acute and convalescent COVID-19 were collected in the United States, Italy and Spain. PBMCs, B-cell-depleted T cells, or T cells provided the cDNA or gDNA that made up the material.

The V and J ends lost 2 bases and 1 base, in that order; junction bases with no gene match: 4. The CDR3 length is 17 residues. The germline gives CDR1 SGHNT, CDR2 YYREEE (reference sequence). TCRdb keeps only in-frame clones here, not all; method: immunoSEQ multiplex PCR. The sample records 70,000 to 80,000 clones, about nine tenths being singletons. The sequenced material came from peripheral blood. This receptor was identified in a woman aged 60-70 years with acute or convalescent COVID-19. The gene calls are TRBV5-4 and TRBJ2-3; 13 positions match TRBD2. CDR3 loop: CASSLDGTSGGTDTQYF. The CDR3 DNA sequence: TGTGCCAGCAGCTTAGACGGGACTAGCGGGGGCACAGATACGCAGTATTTT.